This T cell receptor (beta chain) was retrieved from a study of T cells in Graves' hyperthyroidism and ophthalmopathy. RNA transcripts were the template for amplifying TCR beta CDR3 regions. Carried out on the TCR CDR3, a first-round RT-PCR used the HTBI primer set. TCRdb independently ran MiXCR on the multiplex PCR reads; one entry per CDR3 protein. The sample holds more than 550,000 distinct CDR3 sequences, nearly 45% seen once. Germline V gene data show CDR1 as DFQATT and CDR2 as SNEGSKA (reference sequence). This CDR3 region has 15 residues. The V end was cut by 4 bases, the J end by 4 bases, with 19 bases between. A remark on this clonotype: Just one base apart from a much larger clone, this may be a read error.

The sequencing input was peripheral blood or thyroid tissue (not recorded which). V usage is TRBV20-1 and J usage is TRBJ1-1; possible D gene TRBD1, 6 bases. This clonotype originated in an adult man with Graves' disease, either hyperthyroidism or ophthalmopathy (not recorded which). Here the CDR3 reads CSAKTTGNMSTEAFF. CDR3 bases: TGCAGTGCTAAAACTACAGGGAATATGAGCACTGAAGCTTTCTTT.